Each of the 30 T cell receptor beta chains below was sequenced from the same sample in a study of OX40 agonist ivuxolimab in advanced cancers. Clones were read by immunoSEQ multiplex PCR, and TCRdb kept only the in-frame ones, dropping some. The profile covers about 85,000 clones, with about 86% appearing a single time and 6.6% taken by the ten largest. The sequenced sample was CD4+ or CD8+ T cells sorted from blood, obtained in a trial of the OX40 agonist ivuxolimab. The receptors originated from an adult with an advanced solid tumor such as melanoma, head and neck, liver or kidney cancer.

This chain uses TRBV11-2 with TRBJ1-6, with D possibly matching TRBD1 (6 bases). CDR1 SGHAT and CDR2 FQNNGV come from the germline V gene. V gave up 6 bases and J gave up 1 base, with 19 bases separating them. The CDR3 consists of 18 residues. The CDR3 region has the DNA TGTGCCAGCAGATCGAACCGCAGGGGAGTATCCTATAATTCACCCCTCCACTTT. Residues: CASRSNRRGVSYNSPLHF. Full variable domain (remainder filled in from reference TRBV11-2 and TRBJ1-6): EAGVAQSPRYKIIEKRQSVAFWCNPISGHATLYWYQQILGQGPKLLIQFQNNGVVDDSQLPKDRFSAERLKGVDSTLKIQPAKLEDSAVYLCASRSNRRGVSYNSPLHFGNGTRLTVT.

This clone was seen only a few times. V usage is TRBV28 and J usage is TRBJ1-2, with D possibly TRBD1 on 6 matching bases. The CDR3 is 14 amino acids. V lost 4 bases to trimming and J lost 5 bases, with 14 bases between them. Germline CDR1 MDHEN, CDR2 SYDVKM. This CDR3 is CASSSLQGIYGYTF. CDR3 coding DNA: TGTGCCAGCAGTTCCCTTCAGGGGATATATGGCTACACCTTC.

The chain recombines TRBV4-2 with TRBJ2-3, with D uncertain. The germline CDR1 and CDR2 sequences are LGHNA and YNFKEQ. Deletions cut 3 bases from V and 2 bases from J, with 15 bases between. CDR3 length: 16 amino acids. The CDR3 spells CASSHPSGYDTDTQYF. The CDR3 bases are TGTGCCAGCAGCCATCCCTCGGGCTACGACACAGATACGCAGTATTTT.

This clone was seen a single time. The chain uses TRBV2 and TRBJ2-3; D is unresolved. The V end lost 1 base, the J end lost 3 bases, and 8 bases lay between the germline ends. Germline lookup yields CDR1 SNHLY and CDR2 FYNNEI. The CDR3 contains 14 residues. CDR3 coding DNA: TGTGCCAGCAGTGAAGGAAAGGAGACAGATACGCAGTATTTT. Encoded protein: CASSEGKETDTQYF.

J is TRBJ2-3 and V is TRBV6-1, with D hard to call. The CDR3 runs 15 residues. CDR1 is MNHNS and CDR2 is SASEGT in the germline V gene. V was pared by 2 bases and J by 2 bases, with 11 bases between. CDR3 DNA sequence: TGTGCCAGCAGTGAAATAGGTAGTTCCACAGATACGCAGTATTTT. It translates to CASSEIGSSTDTQYF.

The chain links TRBV29-1 to TRBJ2-7; D call uncertain. The CDR3 runs to 10 residues. Germline V gives CDR1 SQVTM, CDR2 ANQGSEA. The V end was cut by 6 bases, the J end by 3 bases, with 6 bases between. CDR3 nucleotides: TGCAGCGTCGGCGGCTACGAGCAGTACTTC. Amino acids: CSVGGYEQYF.

This clone was seen only once. The V and J genes are TRBV6-5 and TRBJ2-3; 9 bases agree with TRBD1. Looked up from germline, CDR1 is MNHEY and CDR2 is SVGAGI. This CDR3 has 15 residues. V trimming: 8 bases; J trimming: 2 bases; junction bases outside the gene matches: 8. CDR3 residues: CASGDTGGVTDTQYF. DNA of the CDR3: TGTGCCAGCGGAGACACAGGGGGCGTCACAGATACGCAGTATTTT.

In its sample, this clone was seen once. This rearrangement joins TRBV9 to TRBJ1-4, with 9 positions matching TRBD1. Germline V gene sequence: CDR1 SGDLS, CDR2 YYNGEE. The ends lost 2 bases at V and 8 bases at J; junction bases unmatched: 1. This CDR3 spans 13 amino acids. CDR3 loop: CASSVGTGEKLFF. The DNA of the CDR3 is TGTGCCAGCAGCGTCGGGACAGGGGAAAAACTGTTTTTT.

The CDR3 DNA reads as TGTGCCTGGTTAGCCAAAAACATTCAGTACTTC. Amino acids: CAWLAKNIQYF. The chain joins TRBV30 to TRBJ2-4; D not resolved. V was cut by 5 bases and J by 0 bases, with 2 bases left in between. Germline V CDR1 and CDR2: GTSNPN, SVGIG (reference sequence). The CDR3 sequence is 11 residues long.

The rearrangement joins TRBV11-2 to TRBJ2-7; maybe TRBD1 (6 bases). This CDR3 is built from 14 residues. The V gene lost 2 bases and the J gene lost 0 bases, with 8 bases spanning the gap. CDR1 and CDR2 from the germline V gene are SGHAT and FQNNGV. CDR3 sequence (DNA): TGTGCCAGCAGCTTAACAGGGCACTCCTACGAGCAGTACGTC. Translating it yields CASSLTGHSYEQYV.

The chain links TRBV9 to TRBJ1-1; D not certain. Per germline, CDR1 SGDLS and CDR2 YYNGEE. This CDR3 has 15 amino acids. V was clipped by 0 bases and J by 0 bases, with 9 bases between them. CDR3: CASSVAAVMNTEAFF. The CDR3 bases are TGTGCCAGCAGCGTAGCTGCAGTCATGAACACTGAAGCTTTCTTT.

CDR3 nucleotide sequence: TGTGCCAGTAGTGACGGGTTCAATGAGCAGTTCTTC. Its translation: CASSDGFNEQFF. The chain links TRBV19 to TRBJ2-1; D remains unclear. V was trimmed by 5 bases and J by 6 bases, leaving 8 bases between them. The CDR3 length is 12 residues. The germline V gene encodes CDR1 LNHDA and CDR2 SQIVND (reference sequence).

This chain connects TRBV5-8 to TRBJ2-7; 7 bases match TRBD1. Germline values: CDR1 SGHTS, CDR2 YDEGEE. Unmatched junction bases numbered 18, after V lost 6 bases and J lost 6 bases. The CDR3 sequence is 16 residues long. The CDR3 region is CASTDISGTAWGEQYF. As DNA, the CDR3 is TGTGCCAGCACCGACATCTCCGGGACAGCCTGGGGCGAGCAGTACTTC.

The V gene is TRBV15, the J gene TRBJ2-7; D gene uncertain. There are 13 residues in the CDR3. V was shortened by 3 bases and J by 3 bases, with 9 bases between the two germline ends. Germline V CDR1 and CDR2: LNHNV, YYDKDF (reference sequence). CDR3 region: CATSSGVNYEQYF. The CDR3 nucleotides read TGTGCCACCAGCAGTGGCGTAAACTACGAGCAGTACTTC. Variable domain in full (rest from reference TRBV15 and TRBJ2-7): DAMVIQNPRYQVTQFGKPVTLSCSQTLNHNVMYWYQQKSSQAPKLLFHYYDKDFNNEADTPDNFQSRRPNTSFCFLDIRSPGLGDTAMYLCATSSGVNYEQYFGPGTRLTVT.

CDR3 nucleotide sequence: TGTGCCAGCAGTTTCTGGTCCGGACAGAACCAAGAGACCCAGTACTTC. It codes for CASSFWSGQNQETQYF. The J gene is TRBJ2-5, the V gene TRBV28; a possible D gene is TRBD1 (6 bases). Germline V gene lookup returns CDR1 MDHEN and CDR2 SYDVKM. The CDR3 runs 16 residues. V lost 3 bases and J 0 bases, leaving 14 bases between the germline ends. The variable domain in full, completed from reference TRBV28 and TRBJ2-5, reads DVKVTQSSRYLVKRTGEKVFLECVQDMDHENMFWYRQDPGLGLRLIYFSYDVKMKEKGDIPEGYSVSREKKERFSLILESASTNQTSMYLCASSFWSGQNQETQYFGPGTRLLVL.

The chain carries TRBV7-2 and TRBJ2-7; the D gene is possibly TRBD1 (5 bases). The CDR3 is 13 residues long. Germline assignment: CDR1 SGHTA and CDR2 FQGNSA. V lost 5 bases, J lost 2 bases, and 10 bases lay in between. The CDR3 spells CASSKAQAYEQYF. DNA for the CDR3: TGTGCCAGCAGCAAGGCACAGGCCTACGAGCAGTACTTC.

The chain employs TRBV18 and TRBJ2-3; perhaps TRBD2 as D (5 bases). With 3 bases removed from V and 10 bases from J, the gap between germline ends came to 14 bases. The CDR3 has 13 amino acids. Germline V gene data show CDR1 as KGHSH and CDR2 as LQKENI. The chain's CDR3 is CASSPPGGLAQYF. The CDR3 DNA reads as TGTGCCAGCTCACCCCCGGGCGGGTTAGCGCAGTATTTT.

The chain has TRBV7-8 and TRBJ2-5; 12 bases align to TRBD2. This CDR3 region has 20 residues. V lost 0 bases and J lost 3; bases outside the gene matches: 14. Germline-derived CDR1 and CDR2 are SGHVS and FQNEAQ. The CDR3 DNA sequence: TGTGCCAGCAGCTTAGCGGCGACTAGCGGGAGAATCGGGTGGGAAGAGACCCAGTACTTC. This encodes CASSLAATSGRIGWEETQYF.

This chain uses TRBV7-2 with TRBJ2-1; unclear D gene. V dropped 1 base and J dropped 7 bases, with 17 bases sitting between them. The CDR3 covers 16 residues. Germline V gene lookup returns CDR1 SGHTA and CDR2 FQGNSA. Here the CDR3 reads CASSLEAAPIGNEQFF. DNA of the CDR3: TGTGCCAGCAGCTTAGAGGCGGCCCCCATTGGGAATGAGCAGTTCTTC.

This clone was found a few times. The chain employs TRBV28 and TRBJ2-7; a weak D match, TRBD2 (5 bases). Trimming cost V 4 bases and J 7 bases, with 14 bases left between them. The CDR3 totals 13 residues. The germline gives CDR1 MDHEN, CDR2 SYDVKM. The CDR3 DNA follows: TGTGCCAGCAGTTGGTTAAAGGGCGGGGAGCAGTACGTC. Amino acid sequence: CASSWLKGGEQYV.

The count of this clone is one. The chain recombines TRBV19 with TRBJ2-2; D is possibly TRBD1 or TRBD2 (5 bases each). CDR1 and CDR2 (germline): LNHDA, SQIVND (reference sequence). With 3 bases removed from V and 2 bases from J, the gap between germline ends came to 10 bases. The CDR3 runs to 15 residues. The CDR3 protein is CASSIGTANTGELFF. The CDR3 nucleotides are TGTGCCAGTAGTATCGGGACGGCTAACACCGGGGAGCTGTTTTTT.

The rearrangement joins TRBV15 to TRBJ1-1; D unresolved. The CDR3 is made up of 12 amino acids. The germline V gene encodes CDR1 LNHNV and CDR2 YYDKDF (reference sequence). V was cut by 2 bases and J by 4 bases, with 5 bases left in between. The CDR3 bases are TGTGCCACCAGCAGACAGGCCACTGAAGCTTTCTTT. It is translated as CATSRQATEAFF.

The CDR3 coding sequence is TGTGCCAGCAGCTCCGGGACTAGCGGGCAGAGCTCCTACAATGAGCAGTTCTTC. This codes for CASSSGTSGQSSYNEQFF. The chain is built from TRBV7-2 and TRBJ2-1, with 12 bases lining up with TRBD2. V trimming: 4 bases; J trimming: 0 bases; junction bases outside the gene matches: 7. Germline CDR1 is SGHTA and CDR2 is FQGNSA. The CDR3 has 18 residues.

V usage is TRBV2 and J usage is TRBJ2-4; TRBD1 matches 7 bases. Germline assignment: CDR1 SNHLY and CDR2 FYNNEI. V shed 6 bases and J 0 bases; nucleotides not matched to a gene: 8. This CDR3 has 16 residues. The CDR3 protein is CASRNRGRTAKNIQYF. For the CDR3, the DNA is TGTGCCAGCAGGAACAGGGGCAGGACAGCCAAAAACATTCAGTACTTC.

The chain carries TRBV20-1 and TRBJ1-2; D remains unclear. Germline CDR1 reads DFQATT; CDR2 reads SNEGSKA (reference sequence). The CDR3 extends over 11 amino acids. Trimming pared 5 bases from V and 4 bases from J, leaving 8 bases between. CDR3 bases: TGCAGTGCTTACCGGACCTATGGCTACACCTTC. The encoded protein is CSAYRTYGYTF.

This clone was counted a few times. The chain carries TRBV27 and TRBJ2-1; D tentatively reads TRBD1 or TRBD2 (6 bases each). Between the trimmed V and J ends, which lost 4 bases and 1 base, there was a span of 17 bases. The CDR3 has 17 residues. CDR1 is MNHEY, CDR2 SMNVEV, per germline (reference sequence). The CDR3 loop reads CASSSLGGGTSYNEQFF. The CDR3 DNA follows: TGTGCCAGCAGTTCCTTGGGTGGCGGGACATCCTACAATGAGCAGTTCTTC.

The V call is TRBV4-3, the J call TRBJ2-1; 14 bases map to TRBD2. CDR1 is LGHNA, CDR2 YSLEER, per germline. The junction had 6 bases not matched to a gene; V was cut back by 1 base and J by 4 bases. This CDR3 comprises 18 residues. CDR3 amino acids: CASSQAPGTSGGYNEQFF. CDR3 bases: TGCGCCAGCAGCCAAGCTCCAGGGACTAGCGGGGGATACAATGAGCAGTTCTTC.

This clone was observed once. V gene TRBV5-6 combines with J gene TRBJ2-7, with 11 bases fitting TRBD1. The CDR3 sequence is 15 residues long. V lost 3 bases, J lost 2 bases, and 4 bases stayed unmatched. The germline CDR1 and CDR2 sequences are SGHDT and YYEEEE. CDR3 DNA: TGTGCCAGCAGCTGGGACAGGGGGACCACCTACGAGCAGTACGTC. Encoded protein: CASSWDRGTTYEQYV.

The rearrangement uses TRBV5-4 and TRBJ1-3; D is unresolved. Germline V gives CDR1 SGHNT, CDR2 YYREEE (reference sequence). The CDR3 runs to 14 residues. V lost 2 bases to trimming and J lost 4 bases, with 10 bases between them. CDR3 in DNA: TGTGCCAGCAGCTTCTTGGGTGGGGGAAACACCATATATTTT. This sequence encodes CASSFLGGGNTIYF.

This chain uses TRBV5-1 with TRBJ1-1; D may be TRBD1 (6 bases). CDR1 is SGHRS and CDR2 is YFSETQ in the germline V gene. The CDR3 runs 13 residues. V gave up 0 bases and J gave up 6 bases, with 9 bases separating them. Here the CDR3 reads CASSLERGAEAFF. The CDR3 region has the DNA TGCGCCAGCAGCTTGGAGAGGGGGGCTGAAGCTTTCTTT.